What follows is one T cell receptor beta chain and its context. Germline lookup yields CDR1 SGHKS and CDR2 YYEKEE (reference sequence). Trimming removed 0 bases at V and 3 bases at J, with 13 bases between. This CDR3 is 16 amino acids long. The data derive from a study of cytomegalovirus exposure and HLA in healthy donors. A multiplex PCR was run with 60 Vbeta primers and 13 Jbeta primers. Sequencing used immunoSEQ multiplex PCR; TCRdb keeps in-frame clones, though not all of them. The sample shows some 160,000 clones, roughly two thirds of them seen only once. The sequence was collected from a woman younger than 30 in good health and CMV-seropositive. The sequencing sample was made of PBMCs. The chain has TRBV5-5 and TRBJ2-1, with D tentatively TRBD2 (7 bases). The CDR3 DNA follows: TGTGCCAGCAGCTTGGCAGGGGCTAGCGGCTACAATGAGCAGTTCTTC. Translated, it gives CASSLAGASGYNEQFF.